The 8 T cell receptor beta chains below were found in one sample sequenced in a study of blood T cell repertoires in COVID-19. Clones were read by immunoSEQ multiplex PCR, and TCRdb kept only the in-frame ones, dropping some. The sample yields roughly 100,000 clones, about 80% seen once. The material sequenced was peripheral blood. The receptor set was obtained from a human donor in a cohort sampled during active COVID-19.

In this sample, this clone turned up once. J is TRBJ2-3 and V is TRBV4-3; TRBD2 aligns across 9 bases. The CDR3 is 15 residues long. Unmatched junction bases numbered 6, after V lost 4 bases and J lost 4 bases. Per germline, CDR1 LGHNA and CDR2 YSLEER. This chain's CDR3 is CASSRTGLAPDTQYF. CDR3 coding DNA: TGCGCCAGCAGCCGGACGGGACTAGCTCCAGATACGCAGTATTTT.

The chain has TRBV10-3 and TRBJ2-5; 7 bases map to TRBD2. Germline CDR1 and CDR2: ENHRY and SYGVKD. After removal of 11 bases from V and 3 bases from J, the junction contained 6 bases not matched to a gene. This CDR3 is 12 amino acids long. The CDR3 sequence: CASRGGEETQYF. As DNA, the CDR3 is TGTGCCTCAAGGGGAGGGGAAGAGACCCAGTACTTC.

V and J are TRBV28 and TRBJ2-5; 16 bases fit TRBD2. Germline assignment: CDR1 MDHEN and CDR2 SYDVKM. CDR3 length: 17 amino acids. Germline trimming cut 4 bases from V and 5 bases from J; bases unmatched to any gene: 7. The CDR3 is CASSSGTSGGAKETQYF. The CDR3 DNA is TGTGCCAGCAGTTCCGGGACTAGCGGGGGGGCCAAGGAGACCCAGTACTTC.

The chain links TRBV5-6 to TRBJ2-5; no firm D call. The CDR3 has 13 residues. Trimming cost V 2 bases and J 4 bases, with 9 bases left between them. Germline loops: CDR1 SGHDT, CDR2 YYEEEE. As DNA, the CDR3 is TGTGCCAGCAGCTTTCGGGTCGGAGAGACCCAGTACTTC. It yields the protein CASSFRVGETQYF.

This chain uses TRBV29-1 with TRBJ1-2; D is possibly TRBD1 (6 bases). Germline CDR1 is SQVTM and CDR2 is ANQGSEA. V gave up 6 bases and J gave up 0 bases, with 17 bases separating them. This CDR3 has 15 amino acids. The CDR3 nucleotides are TGCAGCGTCGGAATGCGACAGGATCCTAACTATGGCTACACCTTC. This codes for CSVGMRQDPNYGYTF.

The chain is built from TRBV29-1 and TRBJ2-7; 8 bases align to TRBD1. Germline CDR1 SQVTM, CDR2 ANQGSEA. V dropped 6 bases and J dropped 2; count of bases not matched to a gene: 9. The CDR3 totals 14 residues. This CDR3 is CSVSGRDRPYEQYF. Here the CDR3 DNA reads TGCAGCGTCTCCGGCCGGGACAGGCCCTACGAGCAGTACTTC.

The chain uses TRBV29-1 and TRBJ1-2; D is uncertain. V lost 4 bases and J lost 3, with 12 bases in between. The CDR3 is made up of 13 amino acids. The V gene's germline CDR1 is SQVTM and CDR2 ANQGSEA. Written as DNA, the CDR3 is TGCAGCGTTGGGTTTCGGGGAGACTATGGCTACACCTTC. It encodes CSVGFRGDYGYTF.

Written as DNA, the CDR3 is TGTGCCAGTTGTTGGGACAGGAACTATGGCTACACCTTC. As protein: CASCWDRNYGYTF. The chain links TRBV28 to TRBJ1-2; 8 positions match TRBD1. V lost 9 bases and J lost 2; bases outside the gene matches: 5. In germline, CDR1 is MDHEN, CDR2 SYDVKM. This CDR3 has 13 residues.